This TCR beta chain was found in a study of cytomegalovirus exposure and HLA in healthy donors. This CDR3 contains 16 residues. V shed 6 bases and J 4 bases; nucleotides not matched to a gene: 9. Germline V gene sequence: CDR1 MDHEN, CDR2 SYDVKM. PCR was performed using 60 Vbeta and 13 Jbeta primers. The table came from immunoSEQ multiplex PCR; TCRdb's copy has only in-frame clones and leaves some out. There are 90,000 to 140,000 clones in the sample; about four fifths occur only once, and less than 2.5% lies in the top ten. The chain employs TRBV28 and TRBJ1-6; TRBD1 matches 7 bases. The receptor was derived from a young man in good health and CMV-seronegative. What was sequenced was PBMCs. The CDR3 is CASRASGTAYNSPLHF. The CDR3 DNA reads as TGTGCCAGCAGAGCCTCCGGGACAGCTTATAATTCACCCCTCCACTTT.